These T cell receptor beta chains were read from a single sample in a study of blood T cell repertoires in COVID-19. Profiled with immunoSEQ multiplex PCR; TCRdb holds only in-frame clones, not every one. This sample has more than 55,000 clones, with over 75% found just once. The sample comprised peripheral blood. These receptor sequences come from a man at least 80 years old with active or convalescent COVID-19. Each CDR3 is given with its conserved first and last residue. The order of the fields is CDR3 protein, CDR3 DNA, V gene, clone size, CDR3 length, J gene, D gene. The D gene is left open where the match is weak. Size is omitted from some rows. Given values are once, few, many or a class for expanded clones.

CASSFEATYEQYF	TGTGCCAGCAGTTTCGAGGCCACCTACGAGCAGTACTTC	TRBV12-3/TRBV12-4	NA	13	TRBJ2-7	NA
CASRIPGGTLDTQYF	TGTGCCAGCAGAATACCGGGGGGGACCCTGGATACGCAGTATTTT	TRBV6-5	NA	15	TRBJ2-3	TRBD2
CASSLVPGANTDTQYF	TGCGCCAGCAGCTTGGTGCCAGGCGCAAACACAGATACGCAGTATTTT	TRBV5-1	NA	16	TRBJ2-3	NA
CASSQDKAGTGNNEQFF	TGTGCCAGCAGCCAAGATAAAGCCGGGACTGGAAACAATGAGCAGTTCTTC	TRBV3-1/TRBV3-2	NA	17	TRBJ2-1	NA
CAIRADTGVSGNTIYF	TGTGCCATCAGAGCCGATACAGGAGTCTCTGGAAACACCATATATTTT	TRBV10-3	NA	16	TRBJ1-3	NA
CASRPYSGVSYNEQFF	TGCGCCAGCAGACCTTATAGCGGGGTTTCCTACAATGAGCAGTTCTTC	TRBV10-2	NA	16	TRBJ2-1	TRBD2
CASASGRQPQHF	TGTGCCAGTGCCTCGGGTCGGCAGCCCCAGCATTTT	TRBV19	once	12	TRBJ1-5	NA
CASSSIGAYGEKLFF	TGTGCCAGCAGTTCCATAGGGGCTTATGGTGAAAAACTGTTTTTT	TRBV27	NA	15	TRBJ1-4	NA
CASRRGSSYEQYF	TGTGCCTCCCGAAGAGGATCCTCCTACGAGCAGTACTTC	TRBV30	NA	13	TRBJ2-7	NA
CASSPPGINYGYTF	TGTGCCAGCAGCCCACCAGGGATTAACTATGGCTACACCTTC	TRBV2	NA	14	TRBJ1-2	NA
CASSLFDSQETQYF	TGTGCCAGCAGCTTATTCGACAGTCAAGAGACCCAGTACTTC	TRBV11-2	NA	14	TRBJ2-5	NA
CASSATGTGGANYGYTF	TGTGCCAGCAGCGCGACCGGGACAGGGGGCGCAAACTATGGCTACACCTTC	TRBV9	NA	17	TRBJ1-2	TRBD1
CASRPGQGTDTQYF	TGCGCCAGCAGACCCGGACAGGGAACAGATACGCAGTATTTT	TRBV5-1	NA	14	TRBJ2-3	TRBD1
CASSREGGATDTQYF	TGTGCCAGCAGCCGTGAAGGGGGCGCGACAGATACGCAGTATTTT	TRBV6-5	once	15	TRBJ2-3	TRBD1
CASSSQENYGYTF	TGTGCCAGCAGCTCACAGGAGAACTATGGCTACACCTTC	TRBV28	once	13	TRBJ1-2	NA
CASKDSLNQPQHF	TGTGCCAGCAAGGACAGCCTCAATCAGCCCCAGCATTTT	TRBV18	NA	13	TRBJ1-5	NA
CASSFPGQWKETQYF	TGTGCCAGCAGCTTCCCGGGACAGTGGAAAGAGACCCAGTACTTC	TRBV5-4	NA	15	TRBJ2-5	TRBD1
CASSLTSGYSYEQYF	TGTGCCAGCAGCTTAACTAGCGGTTACTCCTACGAGCAGTACTTC	TRBV7-2	NA	15	TRBJ2-7	TRBD2
CASSEGTGFYEQYF	TGTGCCAGCAGTGAAGGGACAGGGTTCTACGAGCAGTACTTC	TRBV6-1	NA	14	TRBJ2-7	TRBD1
CASSLYPAGGLLEQYF	TGCGCCAGCAGCTTGTATCCAGCGGGGGGGCTTCTCGAGCAGTACTTC	TRBV5-1	NA	16	TRBJ2-7	TRBD2
CASSTWGAGTEAFF	TGTGCCAGTAGTACGTGGGGAGCTGGCACTGAAGCTTTCTTT	TRBV19	NA	14	TRBJ1-1	NA
CASSQSAGSILDSYNSPLHF	TGCGCCAGCAGTCAATCGGCGGGATCAATTCTCGACTCCTATAATTCACCCCTCCACTTT	TRBV23-1	NA	20	TRBJ1-6	NA
CASRDNYEQYF	TGTGCCAGCAGAGACAACTACGAGCAGTACTTC	TRBV6-5	once	11	TRBJ2-7	NA
CASSFTYQETQYF	TGTGCCAGCAGCTTTACATATCAAGAGACCCAGTACTTC	TRBV5-8	NA	13	TRBJ2-5	NA
CASSYEGQGNGYTF	TGTGCCAGCAGTTACGAGGGACAGGGAAATGGCTACACCTTC	TRBV6-6	NA	14	TRBJ1-2	TRBD1
CASRTSGPGELFF	TGTGCCAGTAGAACCAGCGGTCCCGGGGAGCTGTTTTTT	TRBV19	NA	13	TRBJ2-2	NA
CAISAGTEKIYGYTF	TGTGCCATCAGCGCCGGGACAGAGAAAATCTATGGCTACACCTTC	TRBV10-3	NA	15	TRBJ1-2	TRBD1
CASSSQVDQPQHF	TGTGCCAGTAGTTCGCAGGTGGATCAGCCCCAGCATTTT	TRBV19	NA	13	TRBJ1-5	NA
CASHREMNTEAFF	TGTGCCAGTCACAGAGAAATGAACACTGAAGCTTTCTTT	TRBV2	NA	13	TRBJ1-1	NA
CASSQVGGIRRNEQYF	TGCGCCAGCAGCCAAGTAGGAGGAATCCGGCGGAACGAGCAGTACTTC	TRBV4-1	few	16	TRBJ2-7	NA
CASSAPLRGRIDTEAFF	TGTGCCAGCAGTGCACCCCTCAGGGGGAGGATTGACACTGAAGCTTTCTTT	TRBV28	NA	17	TRBJ1-1	TRBD1
CASSIAGDEQYF	TGTGCCAGTAGTATAGCAGGCGACGAGCAGTACTTC	TRBV19	few	12	TRBJ2-7	NA
CATSRGRRSLEEQYF	TGTGCCACCAGCAGAGGGCGCCGGTCCTTGGAGGAGCAGTACTTC	TRBV15	NA	15	TRBJ2-7	NA
CASSRTSGGGAYNEQFF	TGTGCCAGTAGTCGGACTAGCGGGGGAGGCGCCTACAATGAGCAGTTCTTC	TRBV19	few	17	TRBJ2-1	TRBD2
CASSLGQGYDEQYF	TGTGCCAGCAGCTTAGGACAGGGGTACGACGAGCAGTACTTC	TRBV7-6	NA	14	TRBJ2-7	TRBD1
CASSPTNQGSPRYQPQHF	TGTGCCAGCAGTCCTACTAACCAAGGGAGCCCCAGATATCAGCCCCAGCATTTT	TRBV6-6	few	18	TRBJ1-5	NA
CASIRRAGRPAFF	TGTGCCAGCATCAGGAGGGCTGGGCGGCCAGCTTTCTTT	TRBV7-6	NA	13	TRBJ1-1	NA
CASSLLGSLDPTNEKLFF	TGTGCCAGCAGCCTTCTAGGCAGCCTGGATCCGACTAATGAAAAACTGTTTTTT	TRBV7-9	NA	18	TRBJ1-4	NA
CASSPLEGDRVPDEQFF	TGTGCCAGCAGCCCCCTAGAGGGAGACAGGGTCCCTGATGAGCAGTTCTTC	TRBV9	NA	17	TRBJ2-1	TRBD1
CASSGGSGNTIYF	TGTGCCAGCAGTGGGGGGTCTGGAAACACCATATATTTT	TRBV12-3/TRBV12-4	once	13	TRBJ1-3	NA
CASSVLAGGSQETQYF	TGTGCCAGCAGCGTACTAGCGGGGGGGAGCCAAGAGACCCAGTACTTC	TRBV9	NA	16	TRBJ2-5	TRBD2
CASSLLGLAGAFSGEQFF	TGTGCCAGCAGTTTACTCGGGCTAGCGGGAGCTTTTTCGGGTGAGCAGTTCTTC	TRBV28	NA	18	TRBJ2-1	TRBD2
CASSFRLAGDTQYF	TGTGCCAGCAGCTTTCGACTAGCGGGAGATACGCAGTATTTT	TRBV5-5	NA	14	TRBJ2-3	TRBD2
CASNIRGLNYGYTF	TGTGCCAGCAATATCAGGGGGCTCAACTATGGCTACACCTTC	TRBV6-5	NA	14	TRBJ1-2	TRBD1
CASSSLTGDWVPQHF	TGTGCCAGCAGCTCGCTAACAGGGGACTGGGTGCCCCAGCATTTT	TRBV7-8	few	15	TRBJ1-5	TRBD1
CATSAGWGASSNQPQHF	TGTGCCACCAGCGCGGGGTGGGGAGCGAGTAGCAATCAGCCCCAGCATTTT	TRBV15	NA	17	TRBJ1-5	NA
CASSLAGRMNTEAFF	TGTGCCAGCAGCTTGGCCGGCAGGATGAACACTGAAGCTTTCTTT	TRBV5-6	many	15	TRBJ1-1	NA
CASSPIQGGTEAFF	TGTGCCAGCAGTCCAATACAAGGGGGAACTGAAGCTTTCTTT	TRBV6-2/TRBV6-3	NA	14	TRBJ1-1	NA
CASSPVTGGGYEQYF	TGTGCCAGCTCACCAGTAACAGGGGGAGGCTACGAGCAGTACTTC	TRBV18	few	15	TRBJ2-7	TRBD1
CASQTGGDGGYTF	TGTGCCAGCCAGACAGGGGGGGATGGTGGCTACACCTTC	TRBV2	NA	13	TRBJ1-2	TRBD1
CASKAGEIYNSPLHF	TGTGCCAGCAAGGCAGGGGAAATCTATAATTCACCCCTCCACTTT	TRBV28	NA	15	TRBJ1-6	NA
CASSPGQGETQYF	TGCGCCAGCAGCCCGGGACAAGGGGAGACCCAGTACTTC	TRBV5-1	NA	13	TRBJ2-5	NA
CASSLSGSTDTQYF	TGTGCCAGCAGCCTCTCCGGGAGCACAGATACGCAGTATTTT	TRBV7-3	few	14	TRBJ2-3	NA